The T cell receptor beta chain described here comes from a study of regulatory T cells in long-lasting Graves disease. Library construction for TCR beta used iRepertoire HTBI primers and Arm-PCR of CDR3 regions. Original methodology: Samples revealed approximately 60 TRBV and around 13 TRBJ segments. TCRdb itself ran the multiplex PCR reads through MiXCR, one entry per CDR3 protein. None of the V and J calls come from the authors' own analysis; TCRdb made them. The sample has 540,000 or so distinct CDR3 sequences; roughly 14% are singletons. This clonotype was found many times. As yet, its antigen is unknown. Findings and caveats of the study: TRBV28 was favored in persistent disease, as were TRBJ1-2 and TRBJ2-5.

Time point meaning: newly diagnosed GD, antithyroid drugs for less than 3 months. Following extraction of RNA from PBMCs, that RNA was used to make the TCR library. Patients were enrolled at an endocrinology department in Xi'an, China. J was trimmed by 10 bases and V by 0 bases; bases with no gene match: 19. The CDR3 totals 20 residues. In germline, CDR1 is SGHAT, CDR2 FQNNGV. A further study also used this sample, focusing on T cells in Graves' hyperthyroidism and ophthalmopathy. According to that study: Before onset, by a median of approximately 5.9 months, the model predicted ophthalmopathy.

The V gene is TRBV11-2, the J gene TRBJ2-1; 12 nucleotides match TRBD2. This clonotype originated in a man aged 30 to 39 with Graves disease. The material sequenced was peripheral blood mononuclear cells (PBMCs), taken at new diagnosis, from a patient treated with antithyroid drugs. CDR3 residues: CASSLDFGTSGRRQHPEQFF. CDR3 DNA sequence: TGTGCCAGCAGCTTAGATTTCGGGACTAGCGGGCGTCGACAACATCCCGAGCAGTTCTTC.